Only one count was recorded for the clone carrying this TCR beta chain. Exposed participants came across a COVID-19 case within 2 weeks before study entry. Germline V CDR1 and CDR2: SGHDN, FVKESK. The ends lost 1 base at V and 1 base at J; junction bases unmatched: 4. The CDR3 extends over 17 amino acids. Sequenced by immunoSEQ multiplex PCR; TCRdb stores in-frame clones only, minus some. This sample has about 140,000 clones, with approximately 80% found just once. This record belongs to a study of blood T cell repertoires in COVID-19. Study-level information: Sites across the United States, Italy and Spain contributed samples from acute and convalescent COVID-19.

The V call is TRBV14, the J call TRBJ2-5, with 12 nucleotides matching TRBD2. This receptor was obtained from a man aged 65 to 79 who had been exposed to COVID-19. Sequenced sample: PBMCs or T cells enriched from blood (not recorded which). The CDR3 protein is CASSQGGTSGFQETQYF. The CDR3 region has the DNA TGTGCCAGCAGCCAAGGAGGGACTAGCGGGTTCCAAGAGACCCAGTACTTC.